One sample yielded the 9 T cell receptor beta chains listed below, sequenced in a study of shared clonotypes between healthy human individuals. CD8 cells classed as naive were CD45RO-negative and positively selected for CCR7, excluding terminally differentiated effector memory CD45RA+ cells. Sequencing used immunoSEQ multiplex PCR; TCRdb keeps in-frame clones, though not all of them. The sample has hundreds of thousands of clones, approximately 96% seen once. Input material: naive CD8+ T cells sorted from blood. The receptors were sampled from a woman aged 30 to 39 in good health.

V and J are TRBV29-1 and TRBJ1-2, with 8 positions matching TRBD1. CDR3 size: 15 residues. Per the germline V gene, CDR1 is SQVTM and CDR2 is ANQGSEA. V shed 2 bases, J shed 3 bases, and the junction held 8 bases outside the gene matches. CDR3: CSVESQQGGYYGYTF. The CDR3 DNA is TGCAGCGTTGAATCACAACAGGGGGGATACTATGGCTACACCTTC.

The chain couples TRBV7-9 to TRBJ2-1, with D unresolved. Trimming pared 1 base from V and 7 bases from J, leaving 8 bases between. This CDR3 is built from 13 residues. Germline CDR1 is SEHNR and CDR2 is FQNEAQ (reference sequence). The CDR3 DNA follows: TGTGCCAGCAGCTTAGTTGGTCTTAATGAGCAGTTCTTC. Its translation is CASSLVGLNEQFF. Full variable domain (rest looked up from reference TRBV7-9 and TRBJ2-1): DTGVSQNPRHKITKRGQNVTFRCDPISEHNRLYWYRQTLGQGPEFLTYFQNEAQLEKSRLLSDRFSAERPKGSFSTLEIQRTEQGDSAMYLCASSLVGLNEQFFGPGTRLTVL.

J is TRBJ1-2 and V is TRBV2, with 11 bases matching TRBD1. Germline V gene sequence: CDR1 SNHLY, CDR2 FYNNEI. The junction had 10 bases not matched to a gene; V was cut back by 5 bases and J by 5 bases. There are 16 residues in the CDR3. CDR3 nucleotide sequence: TGTGCCAGCAGTCCTACGTCCGGGACAGGGGGATATGGCTACACCTTC. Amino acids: CASSPTSGTGGYGYTF.

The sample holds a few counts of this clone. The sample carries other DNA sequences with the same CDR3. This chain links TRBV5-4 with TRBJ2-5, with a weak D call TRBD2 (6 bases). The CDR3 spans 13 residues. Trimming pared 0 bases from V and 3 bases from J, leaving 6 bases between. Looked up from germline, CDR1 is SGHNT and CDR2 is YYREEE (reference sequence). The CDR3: CASSLVAEETQYF. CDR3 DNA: TGTGCCAGCAGCTTGGTAGCGGAAGAGACCCAGTACTTC.

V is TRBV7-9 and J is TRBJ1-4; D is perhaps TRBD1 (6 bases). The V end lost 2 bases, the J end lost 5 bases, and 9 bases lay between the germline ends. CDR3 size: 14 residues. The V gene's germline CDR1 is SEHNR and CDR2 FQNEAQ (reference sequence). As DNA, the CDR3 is TGTGCCAGCAGCTTATCGGGGGCAAATGAAAAACTGTTTTTT. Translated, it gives CASSLSGANEKLFF.

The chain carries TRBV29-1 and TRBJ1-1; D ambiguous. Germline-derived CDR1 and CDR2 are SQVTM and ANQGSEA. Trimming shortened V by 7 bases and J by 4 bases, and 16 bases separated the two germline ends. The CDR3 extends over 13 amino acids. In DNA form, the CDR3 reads TGCAGCGCCCAAGAGGGAGCGTCCACTGAAGCTTTCTTT. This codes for CSAQEGASTEAFF. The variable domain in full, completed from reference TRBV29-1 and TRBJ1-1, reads SAVISQKPSRDICQRGTSLTIQCQVDSQVTMMFWYRQQPGQSLTLIATANQGSEATYESGFVIDKFPISRPNLTFSTLTVSNMSPEDSSIYLCSAQEGASTEAFFGQGTRLTVV.

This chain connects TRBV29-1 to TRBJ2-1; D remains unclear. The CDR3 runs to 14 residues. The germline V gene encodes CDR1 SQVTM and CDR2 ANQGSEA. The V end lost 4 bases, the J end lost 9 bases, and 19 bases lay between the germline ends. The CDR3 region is CSVVSQAGSGEQFF. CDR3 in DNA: TGCAGCGTTGTTTCCCAGGCAGGCAGTGGTGAGCAGTTCTTC.

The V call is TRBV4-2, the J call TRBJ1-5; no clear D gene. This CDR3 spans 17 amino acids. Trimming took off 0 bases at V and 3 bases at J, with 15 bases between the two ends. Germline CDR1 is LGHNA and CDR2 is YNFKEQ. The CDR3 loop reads CASSQDFTASSNQPQHF. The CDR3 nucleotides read TGTGCCAGCAGCCAAGATTTTACAGCCTCTTCCAATCAGCCCCAGCATTTT.

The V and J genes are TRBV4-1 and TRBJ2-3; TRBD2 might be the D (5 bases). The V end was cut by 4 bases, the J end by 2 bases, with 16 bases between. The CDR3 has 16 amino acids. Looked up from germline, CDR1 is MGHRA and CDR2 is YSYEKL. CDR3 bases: TGCGCCAGCAGCCCTACCCTACTAGTAAACACAGATACGCAGTATTTT. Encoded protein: CASSPTLLVNTDTQYF.